These 29 T cell receptor beta chains were sequenced from one sample in a study of blood T cell repertoires in COVID-19. Assay used: immunoSEQ multiplex PCR; TCRdb lists only in-frame clones, some missing. Here the sample spans 210,000 or so clones, around 85% being singletons. Material: PBMCs or T cells enriched from blood (not recorded which). The receptors were gathered from a woman in her forties or fifties in a cohort exposed to, infected with or recovered from COVID-19 (not recorded which).

This clone was recorded once. CDR3 in DNA: TGCGCCAGCAGCCCGAGGGAGGGACCCGCCGAAGGACCGGCTTTCTTT. Translated: CASSPREGPAEGPAFF. This sequence joins TRBV4-1 and TRBJ1-1; D may be TRBD1 (5 bases). The CDR3 consists of 16 residues. Germline V gene lookup returns CDR1 MGHRA and CDR2 YSYEKL. The germline V and J ends were trimmed by 4 bases and 11 bases, with 26 bases remaining between them.

This clone was recorded only once. The V and J genes are TRBV6-2 or TRBV6-3 and TRBJ1-2; D not resolved. This CDR3 spans 13 amino acids. Germline V gives CDR1 MNHEY, CDR2 SVGEGT. Trimming stripped 6 bases from V and 7 bases from J, with 15 bases between. The DNA of the CDR3 is TGTGCCAGCAGCCTAGTCAACGGCGGTGGCTACACCTTC. It encodes CASSLVNGGGYTF.

V and J are TRBV7-9 and TRBJ2-7, with D possibly TRBD1 on 6 matching bases. The CDR3 extends over 14 amino acids. The ends were cut back, 2 bases at V and 5 bases at J, with 13 bases in the middle. Germline V CDR1 and CDR2: SEHNR, FQNEAQ (reference sequence). CDR3 protein: CASSLSVNRDEQYF. The CDR3 DNA is TGTGCCAGCAGCTTATCCGTCAACAGGGACGAGCAGTACTTC. The complete variable domain, with remaining parts taken from reference TRBV7-9 and TRBJ2-7, reads DTGVSQNPRHKITKRGQNVTFRCDPISEHNRLYWYRQTLGQGPEFLTYFQNEAQLEKSRLLSDRFSAERPKGSFSTLEIQRTEQGDSAMYLCASSLSVNRDEQYFGPGTRLTVT.

The V and J genes are TRBV4-3 and TRBJ2-2; TRBD2 aligns across 9 bases. The CDR3 has 16 residues. Germline values: CDR1 LGHNA, CDR2 YSLEER. The V gene end was trimmed by 3 bases and the J gene end by 2 bases; junction bases not matched to a gene: 4. CDR3 DNA: TGCGCCAGCAGCCAGCCTAGCGGGGATAACACCGGGGAGCTGTTTTTT. The encoded protein is CASSQPSGDNTGELFF.

Here the CDR3 DNA reads TGTGCCAGCAGCGCCGACGGGGTCGGCAATCAGCCCCAGCATTTT. This encodes CASSADGVGNQPQHF. V usage is TRBV9 and J usage is TRBJ1-5; D is ambiguous. This CDR3 region has 15 residues. The V gene lost 3 bases and the J gene lost 2 bases, with 12 bases spanning the gap. Germline V gene lookup returns CDR1 SGDLS and CDR2 YYNGEE.

The gene calls are TRBV2 and TRBJ2-7; the match to TRBD2 covers 9 bases. CDR1 and CDR2 from the germline V gene are SNHLY and FYNNEI. The CDR3 spans 17 residues. V trimming: 10 bases; J trimming: 3 bases; junction bases outside the gene matches: 19. In nucleotides, the CDR3 is TGTGCCATCAGACCCCCGAGGGGGGTAGCGGGGGTCTACGAGCAGTACTTC. Its protein product is CAIRPPRGVAGVYEQYF.

The CDR3 coding sequence is TGTGCCATCAGTGGCAGGCGCGGGGGGGCCGTAGGAGTTGTGGCGAACACCGGGGAGCTGTTTTTT. Translating gives CAISGRRGGAVGVVANTGELFF. The rearrangement uses TRBV10-3 and TRBJ2-2; 9 bases agree with TRBD2. The CDR3 extends over 22 amino acids. J gave up 0 bases and V 4 bases, and 21 bases lay outside the gene matches. Germline loops: CDR1 ENHRY, CDR2 SYGVKD.

The chain links TRBV9 to TRBJ1-1; 7 nucleotides agree with TRBD1. V shed 1 base, J shed 4 bases, and the junction held 7 bases outside the gene matches. The CDR3 is 15 residues long. Germline V CDR1 and CDR2: SGDLS, YYNGEE. This CDR3 reads CASSVSAQGGTEAFF. CDR3 in DNA: TGTGCCAGCAGCGTATCCGCCCAGGGGGGCACTGAAGCTTTCTTT.

The rearrangement joins TRBV7-2 to TRBJ2-4; a weak D match, TRBD2 (6 bases). Germline CDR1 and CDR2: SGHTA and FQGNSA. V lost 1 base and J 5 bases, leaving 18 bases between the germline ends. The length of the CDR3 is 17 residues. DNA for the CDR3: TGTGCCAGCAGCTTAGAGACCGGGCGGGGTGGGGAAAACATTCAGTACTTC. Translation gives CASSLETGRGGENIQYF.

The rearrangement uses TRBV15 and TRBJ1-4; D not certain. CDR3 length equals 15 residues. CDR1 and CDR2 (germline): LNHNV, YYDKDF (reference sequence). The V end lost 1 base, the J end lost 8 bases, and 14 bases lay between the germline ends. CDR3 sequence reads: CATSRAAGVGEKLFF. As DNA, the CDR3 is TGTGCCACCAGCAGAGCCGCCGGGGTTGGGGAAAAACTGTTTTTT.

The V call is TRBV19, the J call TRBJ1-2, with 8 bases lining up with TRBD1. Germline CDR1 and CDR2: LNHDA and SQIVND (reference sequence). The ends lost 5 bases at V and 8 bases at J; junction bases unmatched: 10. The CDR3 runs 14 residues. CDR3: CASSPATGVGGYTF. DNA for the CDR3: TGTGCCAGTAGTCCGGCGACAGGGGTCGGGGGCTACACCTTC.

The CDR3 DNA is TGTGCCAGCAGCAACGGACAGGTCGCCGGGGAGCTGTTTTTT. Translated: CASSNGQVAGELFF. V is TRBV5-6 and J is TRBJ2-2; 7 nucleotides match TRBD1. In germline, CDR1 is SGHDT, CDR2 YYEEEE. This CDR3 spans 14 amino acids. J gave up 6 bases and V 4 bases, and 6 bases lay outside the gene matches. Filled out from reference TRBV5-6 and TRBJ2-2, the complete variable domain reads DAGVTQSPTHLIKTRGQQVTLRCSPKSGHDTVSWYQQALGQGPQFIFQYYEEEERQRGNFPDRFSGHQFPNYSSELNVNALLLGDSALYLCASSNGQVAGELFFGEGSRLTVL.

The rearrangement joins TRBV9 to TRBJ2-5; a weak D match, TRBD1 (5 bases). Germline CDR1 reads SGDLS; CDR2 reads YYNGEE. V lost 2 bases and J lost 5, with 16 bases in between. There are 15 residues in the CDR3. The CDR3 coding sequence is TGTGCCAGCAGCGTTTCCCCGCAGGGTCAGGAGACCCAGTACTTC. It specifies CASSVSPQGQETQYF.

The V and J genes are TRBV5-1 and TRBJ1-1, with 10 bases matching TRBD1. This CDR3 spans 17 amino acids. CDR1 is SGHRS and CDR2 is YFSETQ in the germline V gene. The ends lost 0 bases at V and 1 base at J; junction bases unmatched: 6. In nucleotides, the CDR3 is TGCGCCAGCAGCTTGGCCGGGACAGGGGCCCAGAACACTGAAGCTTTCTTT. Its translation: CASSLAGTGAQNTEAFF.

This clone was picked up one time. The chain couples TRBV6-5 to TRBJ1-1; D is uncertain. The CDR3 has 12 residues. CDR1 is MNHEY and CDR2 is SVGAGI in the germline V gene. Trimming pared 0 bases from V and 4 bases from J, leaving 3 bases between. CDR3 coding DNA: TGTGCCAGCAGTTACTCAGCCACTGAAGCTTTCTTT. Translation gives CASSYSATEAFF.

This chain joins TRBV11-2 and TRBJ2-7; 7 positions match TRBD1. CDR3 size: 15 residues. The J segment lost 3 bases and the V segment lost 1 base, leaving 6 bases of the junction unmatched. Germline loops: CDR1 SGHAT, CDR2 FQNNGV. The CDR3 DNA reads as TGTGCCAGCAGCTTAGGAGGACAGGATTTCTACGAGCAGTACTTC. It codes for CASSLGGQDFYEQYF.

This chain links TRBV7-2 with TRBJ1-2; D not resolved. With 4 bases removed from V and 4 bases from J, the gap between germline ends came to 16 bases. The CDR3 has 15 residues. The germline gives CDR1 SGHTA, CDR2 FQGNSA. The CDR3 DNA sequence: TGTGCCAGCAGCTCCCGTCTTTTGGAGTTCTATGGCTACACCTTC. Amino acids: CASSSRLLEFYGYTF.

The chain has TRBV12-3 or TRBV12-4 and TRBJ1-2; TRBD1 is a possible D gene (6 bases). Trimming stripped 7 bases from V and 10 bases from J, with 19 bases between. CDR3 length: 13 amino acids. The CDR3 DNA follows: TGTGCCAGCAAAACGGGGGGCCGCAGGGTCTACACCTTC. Translating it yields CASKTGGRRVYTF.

The chain joins TRBV7-2 to TRBJ2-5; possible D gene TRBD2, 5 bases. Trimming stripped 3 bases from V and 4 bases from J, with 18 bases between. CDR1 and CDR2 (germline): SGHTA, FQGNSA. CDR3 length equals 16 residues. CDR3 bases: TGTGCCAGCAGCTTTCTGCCCGTGGGGAGTGGAGAGACCCAGTACTTC. The encoded protein is CASSFLPVGSGETQYF.

This sequence joins TRBV7-2 and TRBJ1-5; perhaps TRBD1 as D (6 bases). Trimming shortened V by 7 bases and J by 0 bases, and 16 bases separated the two germline ends. CDR1 and CDR2 (germline): SGHTA, FQGNSA. This CDR3 is built from 16 residues. The CDR3: CASMDSSMYSNQPQHF. CDR3 coding DNA: TGTGCCAGCATGGACAGCAGTATGTATAGCAATCAGCCCCAGCATTTT.

This chain links TRBV15 with TRBJ1-6; 7 bases line up with TRBD1. V was pared by 1 base and J by 7 bases, with 4 bases of the junction left unmatched. Per the germline V gene, CDR1 is LNHNV and CDR2 is YYDKDF (reference sequence). This CDR3 spans 15 amino acids. The CDR3: CATSRGQGVNSPLHF. The DNA for the CDR3 is TGTGCCACCAGCAGAGGACAGGGTGTCAATTCACCCCTCCACTTT.

This clone was seen just once. The chain employs TRBV19 and TRBJ1-6; D is unresolved. Trimming took off 9 bases at V and 4 bases at J, with 13 bases between the two ends. This CDR3 is 14 amino acids long. CDR1 and CDR2 from the germline V gene are LNHDA and SQIVND (reference sequence). As DNA, the CDR3 is TGTGCCAGCGAGGTTATTTCGTATAATTCACCCCTCCACTTT. Translation: CASEVISYNSPLHF.

V gene TRBV3-1 (or the pseudogene TRBV3-2) combines with J gene TRBJ1-5; maybe TRBD1 (5 bases). Germline V gene sequence: CDR1 LGHDT, CDR2 YNNKEL (reference sequence). This CDR3 region has 23 residues. Trimming cost V 0 bases and J 5 bases, with 35 bases left between them. The chain's CDR3 is CASSQDPPYPGGSITYRYQPQHF. The DNA of the CDR3 is TGTGCCAGCAGCCAAGATCCCCCATACCCCGGGGGGTCGATAACCTACCGATATCAGCCCCAGCATTTT.

The genes are TRBV14 and TRBJ1-2, with no clear D. The CDR3 runs to 13 residues. Germline CDR1 reads SGHDN; CDR2 reads FVKESK. With 1 base removed from V and 9 bases from J, the gap between germline ends came to 12 bases. The CDR3 here is CASSQGRRERYTF. The DNA of the CDR3 is TGTGCCAGCAGCCAAGGGCGGCGGGAGCGCTACACCTTC.

The chain links TRBV7-3 to TRBJ2-1, with TRBD1 matching over 12 bases. Germline V gene lookup returns CDR1 SGHTA and CDR2 FQGTGA. The CDR3 sequence is 16 residues long. V trimming: 5 bases; J trimming: 9 bases; junction bases outside the gene matches: 11. The chain's CDR3 is CASSPGTGGLGGEQFF. The CDR3 nucleotides read TGTGCCAGCAGCCCGGGGACAGGGGGCCTGGGAGGTGAGCAGTTCTTC.

The chain uses TRBV28 and TRBJ1-2, with TRBD1 matching over 9 bases. Germline-derived CDR1 and CDR2 are MDHEN and SYDVKM. The CDR3 length is 15 residues. Trimming cost V 5 bases and J 7 bases; bases outside gene matches: 11. The CDR3 here is CASSGLTGGRGGYTF. CDR3 sequence (DNA): TGTGCCAGCAGTGGCCTTACAGGGGGCAGAGGTGGCTACACCTTC.

The chain is built from TRBV7-8 and TRBJ2-1; TRBD2 matches at 9 bases. The CDR3 has 13 amino acids. Germline trimming cut 5 bases from V and 11 bases from J; bases unmatched to any gene: 7. Germline CDR1 SGHVS, CDR2 FQNEAQ. CDR3: CASSPGPSGKQFF. Here the CDR3 DNA reads TGTGCCAGCAGCCCCGGGCCTAGCGGGAAGCAGTTCTTC. Full variable domain (rest looked up from reference TRBV7-8 and TRBJ2-1): GAGVSQSPRYKVAKRGQDVALRCDPISGHVSLFWYQQALGQGPEFLTYFQNEAQLDKSGLPSDRFFAERPEGSVSTLKIQRTQQEDSAVYLCASSPGPSGKQFFGPGTRLTVL.

This sequence joins TRBV30 and TRBJ2-5; D gene unclear. The CDR3 is made up of 13 amino acids. Germline CDR1 is GTSNPN and CDR2 is SVGIG (reference sequence). The germline V and J ends were trimmed by 2 bases and 0 bases, with 7 bases remaining between them. This CDR3 is CAWSRRNQETQYF. CDR3 coding DNA: TGTGCCTGGAGTCGCAGGAACCAAGAGACCCAGTACTTC.

The chain employs TRBV18 and TRBJ2-5; D unresolved. The length of the CDR3 is 17 residues. Germline V gene data show CDR1 as KGHSH and CDR2 as LQKENI. Trimming stripped 0 bases from V and 2 bases from J, with 16 bases between. CDR3 region: CASSPPPRLGAQETQYF. DNA of the CDR3: TGTGCCAGCTCACCACCCCCCCGTTTAGGAGCGCAAGAGACCCAGTACTTC.